This TCR beta chain was profiled in a study of blood T cell repertoires in COVID-19. Study in general: The United States, Italy and Spain were the sources of the acute and convalescent COVID-19 samples.

Trimming stripped 1 base from V and 7 bases from J, with 23 bases between. The germline V gene has CDR1 LGHNA and CDR2 YNFKEQ. The CDR3 covers 18 residues. Data came from immunoSEQ multiplex PCR; TCRdb stores just in-frame clones and leaves some out. The profile covers tens of thousands of clones, with 75% to 90% appearing a single time and around 14% taken by the ten largest. Material for sequencing was peripheral blood. This sequence originates from an elderly man with acute or convalescent COVID-19. V and J are TRBV4-2 and TRBJ1-5; no clear D gene. The CDR3 spells CASSQGGLRARRGQPQHF. CDR3 sequence (DNA): TGTGCCAGCAGCCAAGGGGGTTTGAGGGCGCGGAGAGGGCAGCCCCAGCATTTT.